This is a list of T cell receptor beta chains from one sample in a study of CD8+ T cells in alopecia areata. Profiling relied on immunoSEQ multiplex PCR, and the TCRdb table lists in-frame clones only, not all of them. The repertoire holds about 190,000 clones, with about three fifths as singletons. Sequenced here: CD4+ T cells sorted from blood, sampled at week 4, from a patient treated with tofacitinib. These receptor sequences come from a human donor with alopecia areata. The CDR3 runs from the conserved cysteine through the conserved F or W. The D gene is left open where the match is weak. Only part of the rows carry a size: once, few, many, or a class if the clone is expanded.

size,V,D,J,DNA,CDR3
NA,TRBV14,NA,TRBJ1-2,TGTGCCAGCAGCCCCGACGGAAGCTATGGCTACACCTTC,CASSPDGSYGYTF
few,TRBV29-1,TRBD1,TRBJ2-2,TGCAGCGCCTCCGCCGGGACAGGGGGAACGAACACCGGGGAGCTGTTTTTT,CSASAGTGGTNTGELFF
NA,TRBV30,NA,TRBJ1-6,TGTGCCTGGCAAAGTCCTCCGGCGGGCCGGGGTCCCCTCCACTTT,CAWQSPPAGRGPLHF
once,TRBV4-1,NA,TRBJ2-3,TGCGCCAGCAGCCAAGATCCACCGGGACGGCCCACAGATACGCAGTATTTT,CASSQDPPGRPTDTQYF
NA,TRBV6-4,NA,TRBJ2-3,TGTGCCAGCGCACGCCAAAGTAGGGGAGCCGGCACAGATACGCAGTATTTT,CASARQSRGAGTDTQYF
NA,TRBV9,NA,TRBJ2-5,TGTGCCAGCAGCGTAGGGGGTAGCGGTGGGGTTGGGACCCAGTACTTC,CASSVGGSGGVGTQYF
NA,TRBV7-6,NA,TRBJ1-1,TGTGCCAGCAGCTTACTATCACAGGCCTCGGGGACTGAAGCTTTCTTT,CASSLLSQASGTEAFF
NA,TRBV29-1,TRBD1,TRBJ1-1,TGCAGCGTTGATTTGGCAGGGGGAAATACTGAAGCTTTCTTT,CSVDLAGGNTEAFF
once,TRBV5-1,TRBD1,TRBJ2-1,TGCGCCAGCAGCTTGAGACAGGGGGCCCCCTACAATGAGCAGTTCTTC,CASSLRQGAPYNEQFF
few,TRBV10-1,NA,TRBJ2-1,TGCGCCAGCAGGCGTGCCTCCCACAATGAGCAGTTCTTC,CASRRASHNEQFF
few,TRBV4-1,TRBD2,TRBJ2-5,TGTGCCAGCAGCCCCACTAGCGGGGCCCAAGAGACCCAGTACTTC,CASSPTSGAQETQYF
NA,TRBV30,NA,TRBJ1-2,TGTGCCTGGAGTGTCGGACAGAACCATGGCTACACCTTC,CAWSVGQNHGYTF
NA,TRBV11-1,NA,TRBJ2-4,TGTGCCAGCAGCTTAGGGGGCGCCAAAAACATTCAGTACTTC,CASSLGGAKNIQYF
many,TRBV7-9,NA,TRBJ1-4,TGTGCCAGCAGCTCCGGGACGATGAATGTTTTT,CASSSGTMNVF
NA,TRBV11-3,NA,TRBJ2-5,TGTGCCAGCAGCCAGGGGCGTGAGACCCAGTACTTC,CASSQGRETQYF
few,TRBV16,NA,TRBJ2-4,TGTGCCAGCAGCCAATCGGGCGGGGGCAACAACATTCAGTACTTC,CASSQSGGGNNIQYF
NA,TRBV29-1,NA,TRBJ2-7,TGCAGCGTCTTCAGGGCCGGAGACGAGCAGTACTTC,CSVFRAGDEQYF
NA,TRBV27,NA,TRBJ2-1,TGTGCCAGCAGTTTATTACAAAGTGCGAGGACGGCGGGTGAGCAGTTCTTC,CASSLLQSARTAGEQFF
NA,TRBV5-6,NA,TRBJ2-1,TGTGCCAGCAGCTTGAGGGAGCTGCAGTTCTTC,CASSLRELQFF
NA,TRBV30,TRBD1,TRBJ2-3,TGTGCCAGCCAGGGGGTCGATACGCAGTATTTT,CASQGVDTQYF
NA,TRBV10-2,NA,TRBJ2-5,TGCGCCAGCAGTCCACAAGAGACCCAGTACTTC,CASSPQETQYF
once,TRBV7-2,TRBD1,TRBJ1-2,TGTGCCAGCAGCATGGGACAGGGCCTTCGGGACTATGGCTACACCTTC,CASSMGQGLRDYGYTF
NA,TRBV7-2,TRBD1,TRBJ2-6,TGTGCCAGCAGCTTAATGGGACAGGTCGCTGGGGCCAACGTCCTGACTTTC,CASSLMGQVAGANVLTF
NA,TRBV25-1,NA,TRBJ1-2,TGTGCCAGCAGACCACAGGGCGTCGACTATGGCTACACCTTC,CASRPQGVDYGYTF
NA,TRBV2,NA,TRBJ2-7,TGTGCCAGCAGTGAAAACGGACGGGAGCAGTACTTC,CASSENGREQYF
few,TRBV29-1,TRBD1,TRBJ2-1,TGCAGCGTTGAAAAGACAGGGCAATACAATGAGCAGTTCTTC,CSVEKTGQYNEQFF
many,TRBV12-2,NA,TRBJ2-3,TGTGCAAGTCGCTTAGGGAGGTGGTCAGCTAGCACAGATACGCAGTATTTT,CASRLGRWSASTDTQYF
once,TRBV30,TRBD2,TRBJ2-3,TGTGCCTCTGGACATCCCGGGACTAGGTTCGATACGCAGTATTTT,CASGHPGTRFDTQYF
NA,TRBV9,NA,TRBJ2-7,TGTGCCAGCAGCCCCTACTCAGGTATATCGTCCTACGAGCAGTACTTC,CASSPYSGISSYEQYF
NA,TRBV27,TRBD2,TRBJ2-7,TGTGCCAGCAGTTCGAGGACTAGTGGGCAGTACTTC,CASSSRTSGQYF
few,TRBV30,NA,TRBJ1-5,TGTGCCTGGAGCCCAGGGGAGGGTCAGCCCCAGCATTTT,CAWSPGEGQPQHF
NA,TRBV6-5,NA,TRBJ2-7,TGTGCCAGCCGTTACAGGTCAAGCCCCTACGAGCAGTACTTC,CASRYRSSPYEQYF
NA,TRBV29-1,TRBD2,TRBJ2-1,TGCAGCGTTGAAAGGCAGCGGGGGTACAATGAGCAGTTCTTC,CSVERQRGYNEQFF
NA,TRBV29-1,NA,TRBJ2-2,TGCAGCGTTGTGGGTGCGAACACCGGGGAGCTGTTTTTT,CSVVGANTGELFF
NA,TRBV29-1,TRBD1,TRBJ1-2,TGCAGCGCCGCTTCTGGGACAGGGAGCTTCTATGGCTACACCTTC,CSAASGTGSFYGYTF
NA,TRBV9,NA,TRBJ2-3,TGTGCCAGCAGCCCCCAGGGGAGGGGAGGCACAGATACGCAGTATTTT,CASSPQGRGGTDTQYF
NA,TRBV5-1,NA,TRBJ2-3,TGCGCCAGTTTTGTAGGACCGAGCACAGATACGCAGTATTTT,CASFVGPSTDTQYF
NA,TRBV19,NA,TRBJ2-6,TGTGCCAGTAGTATAGGTCTGGCGGTCGGGGCCAACGTCCTGACTTTC,CASSIGLAVGANVLTF
NA,TRBV30,TRBD2,TRBJ2-7,TGTGCCTGGAGTGCGGGTAGCGGGAGGGGGAGCTCCTACGAGCAGTACTTC,CAWSAGSGRGSSYEQYF
once,TRBV4-2,NA,TRBJ2-7,TGTGCCAGCAGCCAAGATTCGGCCGCTTCCTCCTACGAGCAGTACTTC,CASSQDSAASSYEQYF